Sequencing of this TCR beta chain was carried out in a study of shared clonotypes between healthy human individuals. Study summary: Three plates each covered CD4 naive and memory; CD8 naive two, CD8 memory one. General study findings and limits: Of the naive CD4 clonotypes, 4% to 5% were shared across a few donors.

Replicate PCRs for sorted subsets used around 190 ng DNA; this equaled 25,000 to 35,000 T cell genomes. Clones were read by immunoSEQ multiplex PCR, and TCRdb kept only the in-frame ones, dropping some. Of 600,000 to 700,000 clones in the sample, about three quarters were seen once. With regard to this clone: The antigen is not known.

In germline, CDR1 is MDHEN, CDR2 SYDVKM. The length of the CDR3 is 12 residues. V dropped 7 bases and J dropped 2 bases, with 6 bases sitting between them. The material sequenced was memory CD4+ T cells sorted from blood. The subset is: CD45RA-negative fraction. The V and J genes are TRBV28 and TRBJ1-3; a weak D match, TRBD1 (6 bases). This TCR derives from a woman under 40 in good health. DNA of the CDR3: TGTGCCAGCACAGGGGCTGGAAACACCATATATTTT. It specifies CASTGAGNTIYF. Full variable domain (remainder filled in from reference TRBV28 and TRBJ1-3): DVKVTQSSRYLVKRTGEKVFLECVQDMDHENMFWYRQDPGLGLRLIYFSYDVKMKEKGDIPEGYSVSREKKERFSLILESASTNQTSMYLCASTGAGNTIYFGEGSWLTVV.